The rows below give T cell receptor beta chains drawn from one sample of a study of blood T cells in healthy people across ages. A single record per CDR3 protein comes from TCRdb applying MiXCR to the 5' RACE reads. This sample has hundreds of thousands of distinct CDR3 sequences; around 38% occur once, and the top ten carry about 30%. Sequencing was performed on blood. These receptor sequences come from an older man in good health. CDR3s include the opening cysteine and the closing phenylalanine or tryptophan. Fields, in order: clone size, D gene, J gene, V gene, CDR3 DNA, CDR3 protein. The D gene is left open where the match is weak. Part of the rows lack a size; the others show once, few, many or a class for expanded clones.

size: NA
D: TRBD2
J: TRBJ2-1
V: TRBV7-2
DNA: TGTGCCAGCAGCTTAAATAGCGGGCTCTACAATGAGCAGTTCTTC
CDR3: CASSLNSGLYNEQFF

size: NA
D: NA
J: TRBJ2-7
V: TRBV5-1
DNA: TGCGCCAGCAGCGGCACAGGGACTCGTTACGAGCAGTACTTC
CDR3: CASSGTGTRYEQYF

size: NA
D: NA
J: TRBJ2-3
V: TRBV7-2
DNA: TGTGCCAGCAGCGCCCCACTAGGGGGAGGAGTCACAGATACGCAGTATTTT
CDR3: CASSAPLGGGVTDTQYF

size: few
D: NA
J: TRBJ1-2
V: TRBV6-2/TRBV6-3
DNA: TGTGCCAGCAGTCCATCAGGGGCCGCTAACTATGGCTACACCTTC
CDR3: CASSPSGAANYGYTF

size: many
D: NA
J: TRBJ2-5
V: TRBV24-1
DNA: TGTGCCACTTGGCGGGGACAAGAGACCCAGTACTTC
CDR3: CATWRGQETQYF

size: NA
D: TRBD1
J: TRBJ2-5
V: TRBV20-1
DNA: TGCAGTGCTAGATTACAGGGGTTCCAAGAGACCCAGTACTTC
CDR3: CSARLQGFQETQYF

size: NA
D: NA
J: TRBJ1-2
V: TRBV3-1
DNA: TGTGCCAGCAGCCCTGGGCTTCGATCGGCTTATGGCTACACCTTC
CDR3: CASSPGLRSAYGYTF

size: few
D: NA
J: TRBJ1-4
V: TRBV4-1
DNA: TGCGCCAGCAGCCAAGTTGTCATTTATGAAAAACTGTTTTTT
CDR3: CASSQVVIYEKLFF

size: once
D: NA
J: TRBJ1-2
V: TRBV5-1
DNA: TGCGCCAGCAGCTTGACGGGGGTAAATGGCTACACCTTC
CDR3: CASSLTGVNGYTF

size: NA
D: NA
J: TRBJ2-2
V: TRBV12-3/TRBV12-4
DNA: TGTGCCAGCAGTCTAAAGGGCACCGGGGAGCTGTTTTTT
CDR3: CASSLKGTGELFF

size: few
D: NA
J: TRBJ2-1
V: TRBV3-1
DNA: TGTGCCAGCAGCCAGGGAAGGAACAATGAGCAGTTCTTC
CDR3: CASSQGRNNEQFF